The 24 T cell receptor beta chains below all came from one sample that was sequenced in a study of T cell repertoires in cytomegalovirus infection. TCRdb called the reads again in MiXCR, with one record for every CDR3 protein. Among approximately 730,000 distinct CDR3 sequences listed, 25% to 35% were seen once. Their specific antigens are unknown. Here the sequenced sample was cultured CD8+ T cells from PBMCs, taken from culture after CMV antigen stimulation. The receptors stem from a human donor in good health (CMV status not recorded). Some clones in this sample may be carry-over from other donors' samples.

At least ten counts were recorded for this clonotype. This chain links TRBV7-2 with TRBJ2-2, with a weak D call TRBD2 (7 bases). CDR1 is SGHTA and CDR2 is FQGNSA in the germline V gene. V was pared by 4 bases and J by 4 bases, with 13 bases between. This CDR3 contains 15 residues. The CDR3 DNA is TGTGCCAGCAGCTCCTTGGGGGGGGCCACCGGGGAGCTGTTTTTT. Protein product: CASSSLGGATGELFF.

This clonotype has just a few counts. A much larger clone differs by one base, so this may be a read error. The chain has TRBV6-1 and TRBJ1-2; 7 bases are a match to TRBD1. The germline CDR1 and CDR2 sequences are MNHNS and SASEGT. The CDR3 is 12 residues long. After removal of 6 bases from V and 4 bases from J, the junction contained 2 bases not matched to a gene. CDR3 region: CASRTGTYGYTF. In nucleotides, the CDR3 is TGTGCCAGCAGGACAGGGACCTATGGCTACACCTTC.

This clonotype was observed a few times. The genes are TRBV10-3 and TRBJ1-3, with TRBD1 identical over 8 bases. With V trimmed by 3 bases and J by 4 bases, 5 bases remained unmatched. The CDR3 has 15 amino acids. In germline, CDR1 is ENHRY, CDR2 SYGVKD. This chain's CDR3 is CAISDFGQGGNTIYF. As DNA, the CDR3 is TGTGCCATCAGTGATTTCGGACAGGGCGGAAACACCATATATTTT.

A few counts support this clonotype. The chain employs TRBV19 and TRBJ1-2; 8 nucleotides align to TRBD1. Germline V gives CDR1 LNHDA, CDR2 SQIVND (reference sequence). V was pared by 4 bases and J by 10 bases, with 8 bases of the junction left unmatched. This CDR3 has 13 amino acids. CDR3 nucleotide sequence: TGTGCCAGTAGTACTCGACAGGGGAGAAACTACACCTTC. It translates to CASSTRQGRNYTF. The whole variable domain, filled in from reference TRBV19 and TRBJ1-2, reads DGGITQSPKYLFRKEGQNVTLSCEQNLNHDAMYWYRQDPGQGLRLIYYSQIVNDFQKGDIAEGYSVSREKKESFPLTVTSAQKNPTAFYLCASSTRQGRNYTFGSGTRLTVV.

This clonotype was seen a few times. The chain is built from TRBV3-1 and TRBJ2-1, with TRBD2 as a possible D gene (5 bases). From germline, CDR1 is LGHDT and CDR2 YNNKEL (reference sequence). There are 14 residues in the CDR3. Trimming pared 5 bases from V and 8 bases from J, leaving 16 bases between. CDR3 DNA sequence: TGTGCCAGCAGCGCCGCCGGGCCCGGGGATGAGCAGTTCTTC. Protein product: CASSAAGPGDEQFF.

This clonotype was counted between two and nine times. This chain connects TRBV6-1 to TRBJ2-3; 11 bases are shared with TRBD1. This CDR3 is 15 amino acids long. The germline CDR1 and CDR2 sequences are MNHNS and SASEGT. After removal of 3 bases from V and 6 bases from J, the junction contained 5 bases not matched to a gene. The DNA of the CDR3 is TGTGCCAGCAGTGAGAGGGACAGGGGGATGGATACGCAGTATTTT. This sequence encodes CASSERDRGMDTQYF.

The chain carries TRBV7-6 and TRBJ2-2; D gene uncertain. This CDR3 region has 13 residues. CDR1 and CDR2 (germline): SGHVS, FNYEAQ. V was pared by 1 base and J by 8 bases, with 8 bases between. The CDR3 loop is CASSLDALGELFF. The CDR3 DNA is TGTGCCAGCAGCTTAGACGCTTTGGGGGAGCTGTTTTTT.

This clonotype appeared a few times. V and J are TRBV6-5 and TRBJ2-3; no firm D call. V dropped 0 bases and J dropped 1 base, with 8 bases sitting between them. The CDR3 is made up of 15 amino acids. The V gene's germline CDR1 is MNHEY and CDR2 SVGAGI. The CDR3 DNA reads as TGTGCCAGCAGTTACTCCCCGACCGGCACAGATACGCAGTATTTT. It codes for CASSYSPTGTDTQYF.

The V gene is TRBV6-5, the J gene TRBJ1-1; D not certain. Looked up from germline, CDR1 is MNHEY and CDR2 is SVGAGI. The CDR3 consists of 13 residues. Trimming shortened V by 0 bases and J by 3 bases, and 5 bases separated the two germline ends. The CDR3 DNA reads TGTGCCAGCAGTTACTCGAAGTACACTGAAGCTTTCTTT. This encodes CASSYSKYTEAFF.

The sample holds a few counts of this clonotype. The chain employs TRBV2 and TRBJ1-2; 7 bases agree with TRBD1. Trimming took 7 bases from V and 7 from J; bases not matched to a gene: 3. The CDR3 is 11 amino acids. Germline-derived CDR1 and CDR2 are SNHLY and FYNNEI. The CDR3 DNA reads TGTGCCAGCATAGGGACAGTTGGCTACACCTTC. This codes for CASIGTVGYTF.

This clonotype has ten or more counts. The rearrangement uses TRBV7-2 and TRBJ1-6; D may be TRBD1 (5 bases). The CDR3 sequence is 16 residues long. V lost 5 bases to trimming and J lost 0 bases, with 11 bases between them. Germline CDR1 and CDR2: SGHTA and FQGNSA. CDR3 sequence: CASSPDRSSYNSPLHF. As DNA, the CDR3 is TGTGCCAGCAGCCCCGACAGAAGCTCCTATAATTCACCCCTCCACTTT.

This clonotype was detected only once. The CDR3 DNA reads TGTGCCAGCAGCTCAGCCGGGACATATGGCTACACCTTC. This encodes CASSSAGTYGYTF. The chain employs TRBV13 and TRBJ1-2; D perhaps matches TRBD1 (6 bases). This CDR3 comprises 13 residues. V was shortened by 4 bases and J by 5 bases, with 11 bases between the two germline ends. CDR1 and CDR2 (germline): PRHDT, FYEKMQ (reference sequence).

This rearrangement joins TRBV5-1 to TRBJ1-1; maybe TRBD1 (5 bases). This CDR3 is 16 amino acids long. Between the trimmed V and J ends, which lost 4 bases and 3 bases, there was a span of 19 bases. CDR1 and CDR2 (germline): SGHRS, YFSETQ. The CDR3 loop is CASSPRVTVRDTEAFF. The DNA of the CDR3 is TGCGCCAGCAGCCCGCGTGTGACAGTGAGGGACACTGAAGCTTTCTTT.

This clonotype has only a few counts. The J gene is TRBJ2-5, the V gene TRBV27; TRBD2 aligns across 11 bases. V lost 10 bases and J lost 3; bases outside the gene matches: 7. The germline gives CDR1 MNHEY, CDR2 SMNVEV (reference sequence). The CDR3 sequence is 14 residues long. The CDR3 sequence is CATSGGLAEETQYF. Written as DNA, the CDR3 is TGTGCCACCTCGGGGGGACTAGCGGAAGAGACCCAGTACTTC.

As concerns this clonotype: A much bigger clone sits one base away, suggesting this may be a read error. The rearrangement links TRBV7-2 to TRBJ2-5; tentative D call: TRBD1 (5 bases). The CDR3 contains 15 residues. Looked up from germline, CDR1 is SGHTA and CDR2 is FQGNSA. The CDR3 sequence: CAISLGLRQQETQYF. CDR3 in DNA: TGTGCCATCAGCTTAGGGCTGAGACAGCAAGAGACCCAGTACTTC.

This rearrangement joins TRBV11-1 to TRBJ2-1; 7 nucleotides line up with TRBD1. This CDR3 has 16 amino acids. V lost 3 bases and J lost 9; bases outside the gene matches: 14. Germline V gene sequence: CDR1 SGHAT, CDR2 FQDESV (reference sequence). Here the CDR3 DNA reads TGTGCCAGCAGCTTTCGACAGGGCCCGGTGTTGAGTGAGCAGTTCTTC. Residues: CASSFRQGPVLSEQFF.

Many counts were recorded for this clonotype. The gene calls are TRBV7-6 and TRBJ2-7; 12 bases are shared with TRBD1. Per germline, CDR1 SGHVS and CDR2 FNYEAQ. V lost 4 bases to trimming and J lost 5 bases; unmatched junction nucleotides: 6. There are 15 residues in the CDR3. The CDR3 loop is CASSYPGQGAHEQYF. CDR3 in DNA: TGTGCCAGCAGCTACCCGGGACAGGGGGCCCACGAGCAGTACTTC.

In this sample, this clonotype turned up once. The rearrangement uses TRBV5-8 and TRBJ2-1; D is ambiguous. The CDR3 is made up of 10 amino acids. V shed 2 bases and J shed 9 bases, with 3 bases lying between them. The germline V gene encodes CDR1 SGHTS and CDR2 YDEGEE. Here the CDR3 reads CASSFPEQFF. The CDR3 DNA is TGTGCCAGCAGCTTCCCTGAGCAGTTCTTC.

The rearrangement links TRBV12-3 or TRBV12-4 to TRBJ1-3; D gene ambiguous. The CDR3 sequence is 15 residues long. Trimming stripped 2 bases from V and 2 bases from J, with 10 bases between. CDR3 nucleotide sequence: TGTGCCAGCAGTTTATGGAAGGGAGCTGGAAACACCATATATTTT. Amino acids: CASSLWKGAGNTIYF.

The chain uses TRBV12-3 or TRBV12-4 and TRBJ1-2; TRBD1 might be the D (5 bases). The CDR3 sequence is 11 residues long. V was clipped by 8 bases and J by 4 bases, with 8 bases between them. For the CDR3, the DNA is TGTGCCAGCGGCGGGGGCTATGGCTACACCTTC. Translating gives CASGGGYGYTF.

CDR3 in DNA: TGTGCCAGCAGCGGATCAGGGAGGGGCACTGAAGCTTTCTTT. Protein: CASSGSGRGTEAFF. This chain joins TRBV13 and TRBJ1-1; the D gene is possibly TRBD1 (5 bases). The CDR3 is 14 amino acids. Looked up from germline, CDR1 is PRHDT and CDR2 is FYEKMQ (reference sequence). Trimming removed 5 bases from V and 4 bases from J, with 14 bases in between.

This clonotype was found many times. The chain has TRBV7-2 and TRBJ2-3, with D hard to call. The CDR3 length is 15 residues. Germline V gives CDR1 SGHTA, CDR2 FQGNSA. V was pared by 2 bases and J by 0 bases, with 9 bases between. This chain's CDR3 is CASSLRGYSTDTQYF. CDR3 DNA sequence: TGTGCCAGCAGCTTAAGAGGTTATAGCACAGATACGCAGTATTTT.

With respect to this clonotype: One end of the junction does not line up with germline, which may come from a read error. This rearrangement joins TRBV7-7 to TRBJ1-1; D is unclear. Germline CDR1 SSHAT, CDR2 FNYEAQ (reference sequence). The CDR3 totals 13 residues. The chain's CDR3 is CASSGGLDTEAFF. The CDR3 nucleotides are TGTGCTAGCAGTGGAGGCTTAGACACTGAAGCTTTCTTT.

The chain combines TRBV6-2 or TRBV6-3 with TRBJ2-5; tentatively, D is TRBD1 (7 bases). CDR3 size: 17 residues. The V end lost 3 bases, the J end lost 5 bases, and 22 bases lay between the germline ends. Germline V lookup: CDR1 MNHEY, CDR2 SVGEGT. In DNA form, the CDR3 reads TGTGCCAGCAGTTATCCCGTGGATTGGACAGGAGGGGAGACCCAGTACTTC. Protein: CASSYPVDWTGGETQYF.